Listed here are 17 T cell receptor beta chains from one sample, sequenced in a study of T cell responses to AZD1222 COVID-19 vaccine. Using immunoSEQ multiplex PCR, the repertoire was profiled, and TCRdb retains in-frame clones only, with some absent. The data show 150,000 or so clones, about 88% seen once. Source: peripheral blood, taken on day 0 of AZD1222 vaccination. These receptors all stem from an adult in good health.

CDR3 nucleotide sequence: TGTGCCAGCAGCCTAAGGCAGGGGAGCGGCTACACCTTC. It translates to CASSLRQGSGYTF. The chain combines TRBV2 with TRBJ1-2; D is possibly TRBD1 (6 bases). The CDR3 has 13 residues. Germline V gene lookup returns CDR1 SNHLY and CDR2 FYNNEI. The germline V and J ends were trimmed by 6 bases and 8 bases, with 16 bases remaining between them. The variable domain in full, completed from reference TRBV2 and TRBJ1-2, reads EPEVTQTPSHQVTQMGQEVILRCVPISNHLYFYWYRQILGQKVEFLVSFYNNEISEKSEIFDDQFSVERPDGSNFTLKIRSTKLEDSAMYFCASSLRQGSGYTFGSGTRLTVV.

This chain uses TRBV30 with TRBJ2-1, with D possibly TRBD1 on 6 matching bases. V was cut by 0 bases and J by 4 bases, with 10 bases left in between. There are 14 residues in the CDR3. Looked up from germline, CDR1 is GTSNPN and CDR2 is SVGIG (reference sequence). In nucleotides, the CDR3 is TGTGCCTGGAGTGTAGTACAGGGATACAATGAGCAGTTCTTC. Its protein is CAWSVVQGYNEQFF.

The chain uses TRBV28 and TRBJ1-6, with 7 bases aligning to TRBD1. From germline, CDR1 is MDHEN and CDR2 SYDVKM. This CDR3 has 14 amino acids. V shed 6 bases, J shed 7 bases, and the junction held 6 bases outside the gene matches. The CDR3 nucleotides read TGTGCCAGCAGCAAGGGACAGAGAAATTCACCCCTCCACTTT. It encodes CASSKGQRNSPLHF.

This CDR3 reads CAWSVLGGNYGYTF. The CDR3 coding sequence is TGTGCCTGGAGTGTACTCGGGGGTAACTATGGCTACACCTTC. This sequence joins TRBV30 and TRBJ1-2, with D possibly TRBD1 on 5 matching bases. This CDR3 region has 14 residues. Germline loops: CDR1 GTSNPN, CDR2 SVGIG (reference sequence). The V end was cut by 0 bases, the J end by 1 base, with 9 bases between.

This clone showed up just a few times. This rearrangement joins TRBV28 to TRBJ1-2; D is undetermined. V was clipped by 1 base and J by 8 bases, with 14 bases between them. The CDR3 has 14 amino acids. Germline values: CDR1 MDHEN, CDR2 SYDVKM. The CDR3 loop reads CASSLFSPWLGYTF. In nucleotides, the CDR3 is TGTGCCAGCAGTTTATTTAGTCCATGGCTCGGCTACACCTTC.

The chain uses TRBV6-5 and TRBJ2-1, with D possibly matching TRBD1 (6 bases). The V end lost 2 bases, the J end lost 3 bases, and 14 bases lay between the germline ends. Germline loops: CDR1 MNHEY, CDR2 SVGAGI. The CDR3 sequence is 16 residues long. The chain's CDR3 is CASSYASRGRYNEQFF. DNA of the CDR3: TGTGCCAGCAGTTACGCGAGCAGGGGACGCTACAATGAGCAGTTCTTC.

This clone was counted once. The chain is built from TRBV5-6 and TRBJ2-2, with D uncertain. The CDR3 runs 13 residues. Trimming cost V 1 base and J 7 bases, with 8 bases left between them. CDR1 is SGHDT and CDR2 is YYEEEE in the germline V gene. CDR3 protein: CASSLFLGGELFF. Here the CDR3 DNA reads TGTGCCAGCAGCTTGTTTCTTGGCGGGGAGCTGTTTTTT. Full variable domain (rest looked up from reference TRBV5-6 and TRBJ2-2): DAGVTQSPTHLIKTRGQQVTLRCSPKSGHDTVSWYQQALGQGPQFIFQYYEEEERQRGNFPDRFSGHQFPNYSSELNVNALLLGDSALYLCASSLFLGGELFFGEGSRLTVL.

The rearrangement joins TRBV27 to TRBJ2-3; D tentatively reads TRBD1 or TRBD2 (5 bases each). The CDR3 contains 16 residues. The germline V and J ends were trimmed by 5 bases and 5 bases, with 20 bases remaining between them. CDR1 and CDR2 from the germline V gene are MNHEY and SMNVEV (reference sequence). The CDR3 protein is CASSPRDPLRGDTQYF. The CDR3 coding sequence is TGTGCCAGCAGTCCCCGGGACCCGCTTAGGGGAGATACGCAGTATTTT.

The chain couples TRBV2 to TRBJ1-6; no clear D gene. Trimming pared 8 bases from V and 0 bases from J, leaving 8 bases between. The length of the CDR3 is 14 residues. Germline assignment: CDR1 SNHLY and CDR2 FYNNEI. DNA of the CDR3: TGTGCCAGCCGAACCCTCTCCTATAATTCACCCCTCCACTTT. It encodes CASRTLSYNSPLHF.

The chain employs TRBV3-1 (or the pseudogene TRBV3-2) and TRBJ1-4; possibly TRBD1 for D (6 bases). Trimming removed 3 bases at V and 14 bases at J, with 10 bases between. In germline, CDR1 is LGHDT, CDR2 YNNKEL (reference sequence). The length of the CDR3 is 11 residues. The CDR3 DNA is TGTGCCAGCAGCCATCAGGGGAACCTGTTTTTT. Its protein is CASSHQGNLFF.

This chain uses TRBV18 with TRBJ2-7; tentatively, D is TRBD2 (5 bases). This CDR3 contains 13 residues. The germline V and J ends were trimmed by 0 bases and 6 bases, with 9 bases remaining between them. The germline V gene has CDR1 KGHSH and CDR2 LQKENI. CDR3 sequence: CASSPPLVSEQYF. In DNA, the CDR3 is TGTGCCAGCTCACCACCACTAGTTTCCGAGCAGTACTTC.

This sequence joins TRBV19 and TRBJ2-1, with 10 bases that match TRBD2. Germline CDR1 reads LNHDA; CDR2 reads SQIVND (reference sequence). Trimming took 2 bases from V and 6 from J; bases not matched to a gene: 7. The CDR3 consists of 16 residues. CDR3 sequence (DNA): TGTGCCAGTAGTATATCACGGCCTAGCGGGAGCAATGAGCAGTTCTTC. Translated, it gives CASSISRPSGSNEQFF.

V gene TRBV11-2 combines with J gene TRBJ2-5; TRBD1 aligns across 10 bases. The CDR3 is 16 residues long. V trimming: 6 bases; J trimming: 5 bases; junction bases outside the gene matches: 12. CDR1 is SGHAT, CDR2 FQNNGV, per germline. The chain's CDR3 is CASRLAGQGMSETQYF. In DNA, the CDR3 is TGTGCCAGCAGGCTTGCGGGACAGGGGATGTCGGAGACCCAGTACTTC.

V usage is TRBV5-4 and J usage is TRBJ1-4, with 7 bases lining up with TRBD1. CDR3 length: 14 amino acids. Trimming at V came to 3 bases and at J to 5 bases, leaving 4 bases not matched to a gene. CDR1 is SGHNT and CDR2 is YYREEE in the germline V gene (reference sequence). CDR3: CASSWDSSNEKLFF. The CDR3 nucleotides read TGTGCCAGCAGCTGGGACAGTTCCAATGAAAAACTGTTTTTT.

V gene TRBV23-1 combines with J gene TRBJ1-2, with D uncertain. TRBV23-1 is designated an ORF whose function remains uncertain. The CDR3 has 12 residues. V lost 4 bases and J 0 bases, leaving 3 bases between the germline ends. In nucleotides, the CDR3 is TGCGCCAGCAGTCCAGCTAACTATGGCTACACCTTC. Translation: CASSPANYGYTF.

This chain links TRBV6-5 with TRBJ1-2, with a weak D call TRBD1 (5 bases). Trimming removed 2 bases from V and 10 bases from J, with 14 bases in between. The CDR3 is 13 residues long. Germline V gene data show CDR1 as MNHEY and CDR2 as SVGAGI. The CDR3 sequence is CASSYVDRGHYTF. The CDR3, as DNA: TGTGCCAGCAGTTACGTCGACCGGGGCCACTACACCTTC.

Note on this clone: The same CDR3 arises from other DNA sequences in this sample as well. The V gene is TRBV28, the J gene TRBJ1-2; TRBD1 agrees at 7 bases. The V segment lost 8 bases and the J segment 4 bases; nucleotides outside the gene matches: 4. Germline lookup yields CDR1 MDHEN and CDR2 SYDVKM. This CDR3 spans 12 amino acids. CDR3 nucleotide sequence: TGTGCCAGCGGAGACAGGGTCTATGGCTACACCTTC. This encodes CASGDRVYGYTF.